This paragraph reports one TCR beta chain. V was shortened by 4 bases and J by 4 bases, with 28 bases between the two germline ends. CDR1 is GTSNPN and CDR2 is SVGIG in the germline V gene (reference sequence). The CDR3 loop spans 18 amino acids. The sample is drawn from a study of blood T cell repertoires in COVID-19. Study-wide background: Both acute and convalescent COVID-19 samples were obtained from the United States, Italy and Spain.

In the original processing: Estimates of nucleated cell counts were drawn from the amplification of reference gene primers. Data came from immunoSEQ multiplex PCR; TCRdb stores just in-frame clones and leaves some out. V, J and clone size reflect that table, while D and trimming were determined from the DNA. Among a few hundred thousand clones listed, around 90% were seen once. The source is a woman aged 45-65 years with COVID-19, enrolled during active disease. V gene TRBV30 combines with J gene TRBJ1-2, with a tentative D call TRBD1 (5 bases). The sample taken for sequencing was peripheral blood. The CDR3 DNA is TGTGCCTGGAAGGGGTTTGTTGGGGGGGACGGAGGCTTCTATGGCTACACCTTC. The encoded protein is CAWKGFVGGDGGFYGYTF.